The 29 T cell receptor beta chains below come from one sample, sequenced in a study of T-cell memory formation after mild COVID-19. TCRdb independently ran MiXCR on the 5' RACE reads; one entry per CDR3 protein. The table includes fewer than 350,000 distinct CDR3 sequences, approximately 15% detected once. Input material: PBMCs or a T cell subset sorted from them (not recorded which). These TCRs come from a man aged 18 to 30 who had mild COVID-19 (a few samples of this study predate the infection). Cell type and time point are not known.

The chain couples TRBV20-1 to TRBJ2-5, with TRBD2 matching over 10 bases. J lost 1 base, V lost 1 base, and 3 bases had no gene match. CDR3 size: 15 residues. The germline CDR1 and CDR2 sequences are DFQATT and SNEGSKA (reference sequence). Written as DNA, the CDR3 is TGCAGTGCTAGAGCCAGGACTAGCGGCCAAGAGACCCAGTACTTC. This encodes CSARARTSGQETQYF.

V usage is TRBV6-1 and J usage is TRBJ2-7; 7 bases agree with TRBD1. The J segment lost 3 bases and the V segment lost 5 bases, leaving 10 bases of the junction unmatched. This CDR3 is built from 15 residues. Germline CDR1 reads MNHNS; CDR2 reads SASEGT. The CDR3, as DNA: TGTGCCAGCAGTTATCCGGGACAGAGCCTCTACGAGCAGTACGTC. Amino acid sequence: CASSYPGQSLYEQYV.

This clonotype has a handful of counts. The chain uses TRBV10-3 and TRBJ2-1; D remains unclear. V was trimmed by 0 bases and J by 8 bases, leaving 11 bases between them. CDR3 length: 14 residues. Looked up from germline, CDR1 is ENHRY and CDR2 is SYGVKD. The CDR3 coding sequence is TGTGCCATCAGTGAGTCTACTGGACGCTATGAGCAGTTCTTC. This encodes CAISESTGRYEQFF.

The V and J genes are TRBV18 and TRBJ1-1; D unclear. CDR1 KGHSH and CDR2 LQKENI come from the germline V gene. This CDR3 contains 15 residues. Between the trimmed V and J ends, which lost 3 bases and 1 base, there was a span of 12 bases. CDR3 in amino acids: CASSPIRVKNTEAFF. As DNA, the CDR3 is TGTGCCAGCTCACCCATAAGGGTGAAGAACACTGAAGCTTTCTTT.

This clonotype was counted a few times. CDR3: CASSFGVGPRQETQYF. DNA of the CDR3: TGTGCCAGCAGCTTTGGGGTGGGCCCCAGACAAGAGACCCAGTACTTC. The V call is TRBV11-2, the J call TRBJ2-5, with D unclear. The germline gives CDR1 SGHAT, CDR2 FQNNGV. This CDR3 is 16 amino acids long. V was clipped by 3 bases and J by 2 bases, with 16 bases between them. Complete variable domain (other parts from reference TRBV11-2 and TRBJ2-5): EAGVAQSPRYKIIEKRQSVAFWCNPISGHATLYWYQQILGQGPKLLIQFQNNGVVDDSQLPKDRFSAERLKGVDSTLKIQPAKLEDSAVYLCASSFGVGPRQETQYFGPGTRLLVL.

The CDR3 DNA reads TGTGCCAGCAGCTTAACCTACAGGGGCAGGGGAGAGACCCAGTACTTC. Translated, it gives CASSLTYRGRGETQYF. The chain joins TRBV5-8 to TRBJ2-5; 7 bases fit TRBD1. CDR1 and CDR2 from the germline V gene are SGHTS and YDEGEE. V was clipped by 2 bases and J by 4 bases; unmatched bases: 11. This CDR3 comprises 16 residues.

The chain uses TRBV5-4 and TRBJ2-5; 7 positions agree with TRBD2. Germline lookup yields CDR1 SGHNT and CDR2 YYREEE (reference sequence). The CDR3 is made up of 14 amino acids. The V gene end was trimmed by 0 bases and the J gene end by 5 bases; junction bases not matched to a gene: 4. The CDR3 sequence is CASSLELGGETQYF. The CDR3 DNA sequence: TGTGCCAGCAGCTTGGAACTGGGGGGGGAGACCCAGTACTTC.

This clonotype has just a few counts. The V call is TRBV12-3 or TRBV12-4, the J call TRBJ2-2, with no clear D. The germline V and J ends were trimmed by 6 bases and 7 bases, with 12 bases remaining between them. This CDR3 has 13 amino acids. The CDR3 loop is CASSPALGGELFF. CDR3 nucleotide sequence: TGTGCCAGCAGCCCGGCGCTGGGCGGGGAGCTGTTTTTT.

Only a few counts were recorded for this clonotype. The gene calls are TRBV29-1 and TRBJ2-7; possible D gene TRBD1, 6 bases. V was pared by 7 bases and J by 1 base, with 11 bases between. The CDR3 length is 12 residues. The V gene's germline CDR1 is SQVTM and CDR2 ANQGSEA. The CDR3 sequence is CSAGDNSYEQYV. The CDR3 nucleotides read TGCAGCGCAGGGGACAATTCCTACGAGCAGTACGTC.

This clonotype was recorded a few times. Written as DNA, the CDR3 is TGTGCCAGCAGCCAAGCGGGTAAGAGCAATCAGCCCCAGCATTTT. Protein: CASSQAGKSNQPQHF. The chain recombines TRBV3-1 with TRBJ1-5; D gene uncertain. Looked up from germline, CDR1 is LGHDT and CDR2 is YNNKEL (reference sequence). The CDR3 runs to 15 residues. With 1 base removed from V and 1 base from J, the gap between germline ends came to 8 bases. Using reference TRBV3-1 and TRBJ1-5 for the parts outside the CDR3, the full variable domain is DTAVSQTPKYLVTQMGNDKSIKCEQNLGHDTMYWYKQDSKKFLKIMFSYNNKELIINETVPNRFSPKSPDKAHLNLHINSLELGDSAVYFCASSQAGKSNQPQHFGDGTRLSIL.

The J gene is TRBJ1-4, the V gene TRBV3-1; no firm D call. This CDR3 spans 13 amino acids. Germline-derived CDR1 and CDR2 are LGHDT and YNNKEL (reference sequence). V was cut by 2 bases and J by 7 bases, with 8 bases left in between. The CDR3 bases are TGTGCCAGCAGCCAACCCGGTACTGAAAAACTGTTTTTT. The encoded protein is CASSQPGTEKLFF.

This rearrangement joins TRBV4-1 to TRBJ1-1; the match to TRBD1 covers 7 bases. This CDR3 comprises 16 residues. J was trimmed by 1 base and V by 1 base; bases with no gene match: 6. The V gene's germline CDR1 is MGHRA and CDR2 YSYEKL. The CDR3 reads CASSQGRGQRNTEAFF. CDR3 DNA sequence: TGCGCCAGCAGCCAAGGTCGGGGACAGCGGAACACTGAAGCTTTCTTT.

This clonotype was found many times. This chain uses TRBV5-1 with TRBJ2-3; 7 bases fit TRBD1. The CDR3 consists of 14 residues. Per the germline V gene, CDR1 is SGHRS and CDR2 is YFSETQ. J was trimmed by 4 bases and V by 2 bases; bases with no gene match: 4. The CDR3 spells CASSFGQGADTQYF. CDR3 nucleotides: TGCGCCAGCAGCTTTGGGCAGGGGGCAGATACGCAGTATTTT.

This clonotype was counted a few times. The junction departs from the called germline gene at one end, perhaps through a read error. The genes are TRBV12-3 or TRBV12-4 and TRBJ2-2; maybe TRBD2 (6 bases). The CDR3 is 11 amino acids. Here the CDR3 DNA reads TGTGCCAGCAGCTCCCTCGGGGGGCTGTTTTTT. This encodes CASSSLGGLFF.

The J gene is TRBJ1-2, the V gene TRBV12-3 or TRBV12-4; a possible D gene is TRBD1 (5 bases). Trimming took 8 bases from V and 4 from J, leaving 20 bases between them. The CDR3 length is 15 residues. The CDR3 bases are TGTGCCAGCGGGTCAAATGCGGGGCCCGTCTATGGCTACACCTTC. Encoded protein: CASGSNAGPVYGYTF.

There are a few counts of this clonotype. This rearrangement joins TRBV20-1 to TRBJ2-7; D possibly corresponds to TRBD2 (5 bases). This CDR3 is 13 amino acids long. Trimming stripped 2 bases from V and 3 bases from J, with 11 bases between. Looked up from germline, CDR1 is DFQATT and CDR2 is SNEGSKA (reference sequence). The CDR3 DNA sequence: TGCAGTGCTAGACCGAGGGCGGTCTACGAGCAGTACTTC. It yields the protein CSARPRAVYEQYF.

This clonotype was detected ten times or more. The chain uses TRBV7-2 and TRBJ2-3; 8 bases fit TRBD2. The CDR3 loop spans 15 amino acids. Germline V gene data show CDR1 as SGHTA and CDR2 as FQGNSA. The V and J ends lost 1 base and 2 bases, in that order; junction bases with no gene match: 2. The CDR3 region has the DNA TGTGCCAGCAGCTTAGTAGCGGGGTACACAGATACGCAGTATTTT. Residues: CASSLVAGYTDTQYF.

The V and J genes are TRBV5-1 and TRBJ2-1; D ambiguous. V was pared by 4 bases and J by 6 bases, with 11 bases between. In germline, CDR1 is SGHRS, CDR2 YFSETQ. CDR3 length equals 13 residues. The CDR3 loop reads CASSTVFSNEQFF. The CDR3 region has the DNA TGCGCCAGCAGCACGGTCTTCTCCAATGAGCAGTTCTTC.

The rearrangement links TRBV18 to TRBJ2-5; D unresolved. Trimming left V 3 bases short and J 2 bases short, with 19 bases between. This CDR3 spans 17 amino acids. Germline CDR1 reads KGHSH; CDR2 reads LQKENI. The CDR3 DNA is TGTGCCAGCTCACCCCGCGGCCTCGGTGAACTACAAGAGACCCAGTACTTC. Protein: CASSPRGLGELQETQYF.

This clonotype was detected only a few times. The CDR3 is CASSSSLLNTEAFF. DNA of the CDR3: TGTGCCAGCAGCTCCTCTCTGTTGAACACTGAAGCTTTCTTT. J is TRBJ1-1 and V is TRBV11-2; no clear D. Trimming took 4 bases from V and 0 from J, leaving 9 bases between them. Per the germline V gene, CDR1 is SGHAT and CDR2 is FQNNGV. This CDR3 comprises 14 residues.

CDR3 amino acids: CASSPKGQGGEKLFF. In nucleotides, the CDR3 is TGCGCCAGCAGTCCTAAGGGACAGGGAGGTGAAAAACTGTTTTTT. This chain joins TRBV4-3 and TRBJ1-4, with 9 bases fitting TRBD1. This CDR3 spans 15 amino acids. Germline trimming cut 6 bases from V and 7 bases from J; bases unmatched to any gene: 9. Germline CDR1 is LGHNA and CDR2 is YSLEER.

This clonotype was seen a few times. This chain uses TRBV27 with TRBJ1-4; TRBD1 is a possible D gene (5 bases). From germline, CDR1 is MNHEY and CDR2 SMNVEV (reference sequence). Trimming left V 4 bases short and J 0 bases short, with 9 bases between. The CDR3 extends over 15 amino acids. In DNA, the CDR3 is TGTGCCAGCAGTTCGACAGACCCAACTAATGAAAAACTGTTTTTT. Its protein product is CASSSTDPTNEKLFF.

The chain has TRBV28 and TRBJ1-3; possibly TRBD1 for D (5 bases). Looked up from germline, CDR1 is MDHEN and CDR2 is SYDVKM. Trimming removed 3 bases from V and 0 bases from J, with 12 bases in between. This CDR3 spans 16 amino acids. This CDR3 is CASSFFGGGSGNTIYF. CDR3 in DNA: TGTGCCAGCAGTTTCTTCGGGGGGGGCTCTGGAAACACCATATATTTT.

This clonotype has a handful of counts. The chain uses TRBV6-6 and TRBJ1-1, with D perhaps matching TRBD1 (6 bases). V was shortened by 0 bases and J by 3 bases, with 14 bases between the two germline ends. Germline V gives CDR1 MNHNY, CDR2 SVGAGI (reference sequence). The CDR3 runs 16 residues. Here the CDR3 DNA reads TGTGCCAGCAGTTACTCGGTCGGGGGGCCCGACACTGAAGCTTTCTTT. Translated: CASSYSVGGPDTEAFF.

This clonotype was detected a few times. The chain links TRBV2 to TRBJ1-1; 8 nucleotides line up with TRBD1. Germline assignment: CDR1 SNHLY and CDR2 FYNNEI. Trimming at V came to 5 bases and at J to 4 bases, leaving 3 bases not matched to a gene. The CDR3 sequence is 13 residues long. The CDR3 DNA reads as TGTGCCAGCAGTATCAGGGGGCCCACTGAAGCTTTCTTT. Translation gives CASSIRGPTEAFF.

In its sample, this clonotype was seen a few times. V gene TRBV11-2 combines with J gene TRBJ2-5; D ambiguous. The CDR3 has 8 residues. With 8 bases removed from V and 9 bases from J, the gap between germline ends came to 4 bases. The germline CDR1 and CDR2 sequences are SGHAT and FQNNGV. The CDR3 DNA is TGTGCCAGCGGGCCCCAGTACTTC. Its translation is CASGPQYF. Full variable domain (remainder filled in from reference TRBV11-2 and TRBJ2-5): EAGVAQSPRYKIIEKRQSVAFWCNPISGHATLYWYQQILGQGPKLLIQFQNNGVVDDSQLPKDRFSAERLKGVDSTLKIQPAKLEDSAVYLCASGPQYFGPGTRLLVL.

V gene TRBV7-9 combines with J gene TRBJ2-5; D tentatively reads TRBD1 or TRBD2 (5 bases each). The CDR3 contains 15 residues. Per germline, CDR1 SEHNR and CDR2 FQNEAQ (reference sequence). Trimming shortened V by 7 bases and J by 3 bases, and 18 bases separated the two germline ends. The CDR3 DNA reads as TGTGCCAGCACCGGGGACGTCGACGGGGAAGAGACCCAGTACTTC. It encodes CASTGDVDGEETQYF.

This rearrangement joins TRBV28 to TRBJ2-6, with D tentatively TRBD1 (6 bases). Trimming took off 5 bases at V and 0 bases at J, with 14 bases between the two ends. Germline V lookup: CDR1 MDHEN, CDR2 SYDVKM. The CDR3 extends over 17 amino acids. This chain's CDR3 is CASSARGPRSGANVLTF. The CDR3 nucleotides are TGTGCCAGCAGTGCCAGGGGACCGCGCTCTGGGGCCAACGTCCTGACTTTC.

This clonotype has a count of ten or more. V is TRBV20-1 and J is TRBJ2-7, with D hard to call. The ends were cut back, 1 base at V and 3 bases at J, with 10 bases in the middle. The germline gives CDR1 DFQATT, CDR2 SNEGSKA (reference sequence). This CDR3 is built from 13 residues. The chain's CDR3 is CSARGPFNYEQYF. In nucleotides, the CDR3 is TGCAGTGCTAGAGGACCTTTCAACTACGAGCAGTACTTC.